This is a list of T cell receptor beta chains from one sample in a study of T cells in Graves' hyperthyroidism and ophthalmopathy. TCRdb reprocessed the multiplex PCR reads with MiXCR, giving one entry per CDR3 protein. Of 640,000 or so distinct CDR3 sequences in the sample, roughly 14% were seen once. Sequencing was done on a sample of blood. The receptors stem from a woman aged 40 to 50 with Graves' ophthalmopathy. Each CDR3 is given with its conserved first and last residue. A D gene is named only where the DNA matches it firmly. Only part of the rows carry a size: once, few, many, or a class if the clone is expanded.

clone_size d_call j_call v_call cdr3_nt cdr3_aa
once TRBD1 TRBJ2-7 TRBV6-2/TRBV6-3 TGTGCCAGCAGCCAACGGGACAGCCAGAGTTTCTACGAGCAGTACTTC CASSQRDSQSFYEQYF
many TRBD2 TRBJ2-5 TRBV6-2/TRBV6-3 TGTGCCAGCAGTTCATGGGTACGACTAGCGGGAGTTCGAAGAGAGACCCAGTACTTC CASSSWVRLAGVRRETQYF
many NA TRBJ2-6 TRBV12-3/TRBV12-4 TGTGCCAGCAGCCCCTTAGCCGGGGCCAACGTCCTGACTTTC CASSPLAGANVLTF
medium-sized TRBD1 TRBJ1-5 TRBV27 TGTGCCAGCTGGGGGACAGGGGGCACTAGCAATCAGCCCCAGCATTTT CASWGTGGTSNQPQHF
NA TRBD1 TRBJ2-7 TRBV6-2/TRBV6-3 TGTGCCAGCAGTTACGCCGGGGCAGGGGGATCACTACCCTGGTACGAGCAGTACTTC CASSYAGAGGSLPWYEQYF
many NA TRBJ2-3 TRBV11-3 TGTGCCAGCAGCCGAATCACAGATACGCAGTATTTT CASSRITDTQYF
many NA TRBJ2-7 TRBV11-2 TGTGCCAGCAGCTACAGGGATCTCGAGCAGTACTTC CASSYRDLEQYF
many NA TRBJ1-3 TRBV7-2 TGTGCCAGCAGCTTTGCGGGGCTTTCTGGAAACACCATATATTTT CASSFAGLSGNTIYF
many NA TRBJ2-7 TRBV24-1 TGTGCCACCAGTGACTCCGACAGATCCAGCTCCTACGAGCAGTACTTC CATSDSDRSSSYEQYF
many NA TRBJ1-5 TRBV12-3/TRBV12-4 TGTGCCAGCAGTCGGACAGAGTATCAGCCCCAGCATTTT CASSRTEYQPQHF
many NA TRBJ2-7 TRBV27 TGTGCCAGCAGCCTCCCCTTCCCTACGGGAGAGCAGTACTTC CASSLPFPTGEQYF
NA NA TRBJ2-7 TRBV27 TGTGCCAGCAGAGCGACAGATACCTACGAGCAGTACTTC CASRATDTYEQYF
NA NA TRBJ1-6 TRBV5-1 TGCGCCAGCCGCGGGGATCCCAATTCACCCCTCCACTTT CASRGDPNSPLHF
many TRBD1 TRBJ1-1 TRBV20-1 TGCAGTGCTGATACCGGGACAGGGGCCGCGAACACTGAAGCTTTCTTT CSADTGTGAANTEAFF
NA TRBD1 TRBJ2-7 TRBV6-1 TGTGCCAGCAGCGGAGACAGGGCCTCCTACGAGCAGTACTTC CASSGDRASYEQYF
few NA TRBJ2-2 TRBV25-1 TGTGCCAGCAGTGAATATGGGACGGGGCGCAGCCCCGGGGAGCTGTTTTTT CASSEYGTGRSPGELFF
many NA TRBJ2-7 TRBV27 TGTGCCAGCGGCAGGGAACGAGGGTACGAGCAGTACTTC CASGRERGYEQYF
NA TRBD1 TRBJ2-7 TRBV5-1 TGCGCCAGCAGCTTGGTGCCGGGACAGAGCTCCTACGAGCAGTACTTC CASSLVPGQSSYEQYF
many TRBD1 TRBJ2-2 TRBV12-3/TRBV12-4 TGTGCCGTCCGGACAGGGGGTCCCGGGGAGCTGTTTTTT CAVRTGGPGELFF
NA NA TRBJ1-1 TRBV20-1 TGCAGTGCTAGAGATAGGGGGGGCTCGGGGTCCCCTGAAGCTTTCTTT CSARDRGGSGSPEAFF
many TRBD2 TRBJ2-2 TRBV19 TGTGCCAGTAGTACCTTAGCGGGAGGAGGTGGGACCGGGGAGCTGTTTTTT CASSTLAGGGGTGELFF
many NA TRBJ1-2 TRBV7-2 TGTGCCAGCAGCTTAGACTACGAGGGGGGAGGCTACACCTTC CASSLDYEGGGYTF
NA TRBD1 TRBJ2-7 TRBV20-1 TGCAGTGCCGTTGCCCCGGGACAGCCCTACGAGCAGTACTTC CSAVAPGQPYEQYF
many TRBD2 TRBJ2-7 TRBV6-1 TGTGCCAGCAGTGAAGGCCCGGGGGGTTTTGACAAGCAGTACTTC CASSEGPGGFDKQYF
many TRBD1 TRBJ1-2 TRBV28 TGTGCCAGCAGTCCATGGGCCGGGACAGGGCCCACCAACTATGGCTACACCTTC CASSPWAGTGPTNYGYTF
few NA TRBJ1-1 TRBV11-2 TGTGCCAGCAGCTTAGTCGAAGGCAGGGGAGGCGGTGAGGCTTTCTTT CASSLVEGRGGGEAFF
many TRBD2 TRBJ2-5 TRBV6-5 TGTGCCAGCAGTTCTCAGGCTAGCGGGAGGTTAGGAGAGACCCAGTACTTC CASSSQASGRLGETQYF
many NA TRBJ2-5 TRBV19 TGTGCCACCGCAGGGTTCGGAGAGACCCAGTACTTC CATAGFGETQYF
many NA TRBJ2-2 TRBV27 TGTGCCAGCAGTTGGGGGTCGAACACCGGGGAGCTGTTTTTT CASSWGSNTGELFF